This section outlines one TCR beta chain sequence together with its context. The clone's antigen remains unknown. Base-call qualities are not available, and no considerably larger clone is one nucleotide away. This entry comes from a study of T cell repertoires and leukemia-associated antigens (dated by TCRdb to the late 2010s). For the wider study: Some 15 million effective reads were obtained overall, with each sample giving about 5.1 to 7 million read pairs and about 3.3 to 5.0 million effective reads. Using in vitro peptide stimulation of healthy T cells, the study sought to determine the antigen recognized by a TCR Vbeta21 clone earlier detected in CML patients.

Sequences MNHEY (CDR1) and SVGEGT (CDR2) are obtained from the germline V gene. The CDR3 covers 14 residues, taking in both the cysteine and the phenylalanine. The kept DNA is CDR3 alone, 42 bases in frame from the first base. V and J lose 0 bases and 1 base, and a span of 7 bases separates them. As a first step, CD3+ T cells were rested overnight at approximately 2.5 million cells/mL in RPMI 1640 lacking fetal bovine serum. CD3+ T cells were isolated from PBMCs with MACS immunomagnetic beads following the manufacturer's instructions. Beyond this particular receptor, the publication reports: Antigen specificity and function of the expanded clones were not tested directly and required further investigation. The four groups showed no significant differences in numbers of Vbeta genes (approximately 60), Jbeta genes (14), VDJ rearrangements, or unique CDR3s.

Total RNA was extracted from the cultured T cells using TRIzol reagent. TCRbeta libraries were amplified from RNA by 5' rapid amplification of cDNA ends (5'RACE). Library concentration and integrity were checked with Qubit, an Agilent instrument, and quantitative PCR before sequencing. A commercial service provider sequenced the qualified libraries on Illumina HiSeq or MiSeq. In the source study's methods: TCR sequences in each sample were identified using MiXCR version 1.8.2. For a clone to be considered qualified, a CDR3 longer than four amino acids, an in-frame nucleotide length, and the absence of a stop codon were required. A read counted as effective if the read contained the complete CDR3 structure. Expanded clones were validated by RT-PCR with 24 Vbeta primers, GeneScan spectratyping, and Sanger sequencing. The public reads were reanalyzed by TCRdb: fastp trimming at Q25, MiXCR alignment, in-frame beta chains only. Entries are consolidated by CDR3 protein sequence, retaining the most common genes and DNA. The V and J calls, along with clone size, are taken from TCRdb and not from the paper's own processing. The sample table holds approximately 10,000 distinct CDR3 sequences, of which roughly 40% were seen once. Clones ranked in the top ten supply over 50% of the sample.

The clonotype originates from a female donor in good health. Here the chain combines TRBV6-2 or TRBV6-3 and TRBJ2-7; too little of a D gene remains to name it. Input material: CD3+ T cells sorted from blood and cultured. The bases are TGTGCCAGCAGTTACTCCGACTCTTCCTACGAGCAGTACTTC. This encodes CASSYSDSSYEQYF.